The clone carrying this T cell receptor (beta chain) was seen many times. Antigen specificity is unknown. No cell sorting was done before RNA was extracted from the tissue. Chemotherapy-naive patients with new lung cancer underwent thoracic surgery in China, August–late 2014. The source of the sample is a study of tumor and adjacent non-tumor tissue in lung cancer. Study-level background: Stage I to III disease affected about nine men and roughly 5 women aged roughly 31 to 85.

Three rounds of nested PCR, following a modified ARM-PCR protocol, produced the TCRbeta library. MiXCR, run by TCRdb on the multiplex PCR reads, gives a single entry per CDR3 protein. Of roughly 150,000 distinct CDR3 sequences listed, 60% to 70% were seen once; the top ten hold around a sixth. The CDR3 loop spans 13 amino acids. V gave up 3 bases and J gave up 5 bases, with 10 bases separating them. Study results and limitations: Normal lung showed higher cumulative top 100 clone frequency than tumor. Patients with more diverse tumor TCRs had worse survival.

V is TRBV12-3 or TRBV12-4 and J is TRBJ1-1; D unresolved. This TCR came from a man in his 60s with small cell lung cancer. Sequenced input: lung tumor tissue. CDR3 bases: TGTGCCAGCAGTTTGCAAGTGGGTACTGAAGCTTTCTTT. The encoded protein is CASSLQVGTEAFF.